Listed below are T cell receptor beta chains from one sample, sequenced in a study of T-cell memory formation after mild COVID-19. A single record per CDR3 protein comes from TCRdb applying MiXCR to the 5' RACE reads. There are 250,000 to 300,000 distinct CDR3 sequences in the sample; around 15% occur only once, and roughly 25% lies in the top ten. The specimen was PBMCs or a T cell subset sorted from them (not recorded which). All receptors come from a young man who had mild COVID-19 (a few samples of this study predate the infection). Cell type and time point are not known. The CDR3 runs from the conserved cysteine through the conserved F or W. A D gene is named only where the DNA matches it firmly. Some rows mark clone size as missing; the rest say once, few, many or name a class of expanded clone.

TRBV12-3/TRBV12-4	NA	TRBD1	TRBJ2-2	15	TGTGCCAGCAGTTTACGTGACAGGGGCCCCGGGGAGCTGTTTTTT	CASSLRDRGPGELFF
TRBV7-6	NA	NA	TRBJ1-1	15	TGTGCCAGCAGCTTATATCCGGTGGCGAACACTGAAGCTTTCTTT	CASSLYPVANTEAFF
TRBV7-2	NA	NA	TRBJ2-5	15	TGTGCCAGCAGCCCTAGAGGGGGGTGGGTACTGACCCAGTACTTC	CASSPRGGWVLTQYF
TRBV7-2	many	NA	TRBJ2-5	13	TGTGCCAGCAGCCCCGCGGGCGCCGGGACCCAGTACTTC	CASSPAGAGTQYF
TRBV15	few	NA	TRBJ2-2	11	TGTGCCACCAGCAAATTAGGGGACCTGTTTTTT	CATSKLGDLFF
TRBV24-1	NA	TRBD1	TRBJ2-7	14	TGTGCCACCAGTAGGGGACAGGGGGCCCACGAGCAGTACTTC	CATSRGQGAHEQYF
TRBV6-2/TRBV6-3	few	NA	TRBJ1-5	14	TGTGCCAGCAGTCCCGGGAGGCCCAATCAGCCCCAGCATTTT	CASSPGRPNQPQHF
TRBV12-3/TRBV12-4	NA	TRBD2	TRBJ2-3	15	TGTGCCAGCAGTTCCGACATAGCGGGCGCAGATACGCAGTATTTT	CASSSDIAGADTQYF
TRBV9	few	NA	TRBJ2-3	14	TGTGCCAGCAGCGCTCCCGGGAGCACAGATACGCAGTATTTT	CASSAPGSTDTQYF
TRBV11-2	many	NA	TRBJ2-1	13	TGTGCCAGCAGCCAGGCGCGTCACAATGAGCAGTTCTTC	CASSQARHNEQFF
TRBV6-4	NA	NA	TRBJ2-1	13	TGTGCCAGCAGTGAGCAGGGGGGGAATGAGCAGTTCTTC	CASSEQGGNEQFF
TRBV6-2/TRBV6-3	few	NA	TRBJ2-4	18	TGTGCCAGCAGTTCGGGCAGGGTCGGTACCTTTACCAAAAACATTCAGTACTTC	CASSSGRVGTFTKNIQYF
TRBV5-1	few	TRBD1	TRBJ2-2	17	TGCGCCAGCAGCCCCTACAGGGACAGCCCGAACACCGGGGAGCTGTTTTTT	CASSPYRDSPNTGELFF
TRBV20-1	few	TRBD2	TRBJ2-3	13	TGCAGTGCTAGACCCCCGGGGGGGGATACGCAGTATTTT	CSARPPGGDTQYF